The source of this TCR beta chain is a study of blood T cells in healthy people across ages. PCR was performed a second time for about 6 to 11 cycles using a sample-barcoded 5' primer and a J-beta primer mix. TCRdb ran MiXCR on the 5' RACE reads and lists one entry per CDR3 protein. The sample consists of hundreds of thousands of distinct CDR3 sequences, around 43% of them appearing once. The J segment lost 1 base and the V segment lost 6 bases, leaving 9 bases of the junction unmatched. Germline CDR1 DFQATT, CDR2 SNEGSKA (reference sequence). This CDR3 is built from 15 residues. The sequenced material came from blood. The chain recombines TRBV20-1 with TRBJ2-5; 9 nucleotides align to TRBD2. This clonotype was sampled from a man older than 75 in good health. DNA of the CDR3: TGCAGTGCAGGACTAGCGTTGGGGGTCCAAGAGACCCAGTACTTC. Translating it yields CSAGLALGVQETQYF.